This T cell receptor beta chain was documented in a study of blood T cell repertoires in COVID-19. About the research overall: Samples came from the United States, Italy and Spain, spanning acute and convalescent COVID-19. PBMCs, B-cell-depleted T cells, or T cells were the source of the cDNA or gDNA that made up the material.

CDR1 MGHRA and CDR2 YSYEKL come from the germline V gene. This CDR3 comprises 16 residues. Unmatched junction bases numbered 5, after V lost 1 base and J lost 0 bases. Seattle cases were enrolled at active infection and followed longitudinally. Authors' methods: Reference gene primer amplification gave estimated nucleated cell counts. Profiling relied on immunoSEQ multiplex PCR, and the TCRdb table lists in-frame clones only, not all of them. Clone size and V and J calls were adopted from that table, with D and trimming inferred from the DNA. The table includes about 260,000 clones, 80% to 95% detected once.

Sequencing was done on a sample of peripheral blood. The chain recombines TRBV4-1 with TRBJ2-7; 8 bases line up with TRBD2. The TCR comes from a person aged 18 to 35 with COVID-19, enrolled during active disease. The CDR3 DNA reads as TGCGCCAGCAGCCAAGGTCCGGGAGGGCCCTCCTACGAGCAGTACTTC. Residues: CASSQGPGGPSYEQYF.